This T cell receptor beta chain was profiled in a study of blood T cell repertoires in COVID-19. Whole-study context: COVID-19 samples from acute and convalescent phases originated in the United States, Italy and Spain. Sample material is recorded as cDNA or gDNA derived from T cells, B-cell-depleted T cells, or PBMCs.

This clone appeared a few times. Germline V gives CDR1 LGHNA, CDR2 YSLEER. The V and J ends lost 1 base and 2 bases respectively, with 11 bases between them. CDR3 size: 16 residues. Per the original data handling: Nucleated cell number was recorded as an estimate derived from reference gene primer amplification. This table comes from immunoSEQ multiplex PCR, and its TCRdb copy is limited to in-frame clones, with some not included. The V and J calls and the clone size are those of that table, but D and trimming were determined from the DNA. The top ten clones hold about an eighth of a sample with roughly 30,000 clones, 80% to 90% of them seen once.

V and J are TRBV4-3 and TRBJ2-2; no clear D gene. What was sequenced was peripheral blood. This clonotype was sampled from a human donor in a cohort sampled during active COVID-19. The chain's CDR3 is CASSQVLSPNTGELFF. The CDR3 DNA is TGCGCCAGCAGCCAAGTGTTGAGTCCAAACACCGGGGAGCTGTTTTTT.